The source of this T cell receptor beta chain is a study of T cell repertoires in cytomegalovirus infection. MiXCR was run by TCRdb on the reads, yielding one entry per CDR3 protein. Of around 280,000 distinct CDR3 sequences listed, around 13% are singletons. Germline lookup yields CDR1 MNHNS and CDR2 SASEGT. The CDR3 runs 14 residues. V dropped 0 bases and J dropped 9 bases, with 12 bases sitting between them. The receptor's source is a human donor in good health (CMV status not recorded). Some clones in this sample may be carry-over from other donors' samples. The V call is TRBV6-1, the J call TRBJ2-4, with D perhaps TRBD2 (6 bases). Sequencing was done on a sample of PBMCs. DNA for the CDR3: TGTGCCAGCAGTGAAGCCGGGGGTTTAGGCATTCAGTACTTC. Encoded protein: CASSEAGGLGIQYF.